This TCR beta chain was recovered during a study of cytomegalovirus exposure and HLA in healthy donors. A remark on this clone: Its antigen remains unknown.

The CDR3 runs 16 residues. Looked up from germline, CDR1 is SGHNT and CDR2 is YENEEA. Trimming pared 0 bases from V and 6 bases from J, leaving 18 bases between. General study results and limits: Reported results showed that the classifier diagnosed cytomegalovirus status with high specificity and sensitivity. Specificity for CMV antigens was confirmed in vitro for a few of the CMV-associated chains.

Measured with immunoSEQ multiplex PCR; TCRdb has only the in-frame clones, and not every one. The repertoire holds 120,000 or so clones, approximately 91% seen once, with 2% to 2.5% in the top ten. The rearrangement uses TRBV11-3 and TRBJ2-7, with D possibly TRBD2 on 6 matching bases. Material for sequencing was PBMCs. The clonotype was recovered from a woman between 18 and 29 years old in good health and CMV-seronegative. The CDR3 region is CASSLDGGGMDPEQYF. CDR3 in DNA: TGTGCCAGCAGCTTAGATGGCGGCGGGATGGACCCCGAGCAGTACTTC.